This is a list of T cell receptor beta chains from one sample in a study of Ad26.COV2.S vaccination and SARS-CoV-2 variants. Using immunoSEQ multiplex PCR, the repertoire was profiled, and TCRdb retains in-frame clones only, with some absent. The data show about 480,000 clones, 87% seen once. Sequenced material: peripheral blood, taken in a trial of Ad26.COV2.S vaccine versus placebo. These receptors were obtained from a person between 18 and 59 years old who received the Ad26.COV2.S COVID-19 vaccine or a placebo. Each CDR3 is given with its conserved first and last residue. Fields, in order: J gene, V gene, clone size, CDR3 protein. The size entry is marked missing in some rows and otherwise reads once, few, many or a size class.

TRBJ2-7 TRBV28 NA CASSPGTVMGYEQYF
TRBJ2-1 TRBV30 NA CACNIAGGYNEQFF
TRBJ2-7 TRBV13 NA CASSSGYEQYF
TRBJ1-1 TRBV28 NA CASINVQGGEAFF
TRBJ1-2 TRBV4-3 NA CASSQTPIYGYTF
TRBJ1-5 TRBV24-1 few CATSGPRSNQPQHF
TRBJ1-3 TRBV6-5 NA CASRPDRGSGNTIYF
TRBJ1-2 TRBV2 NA CASSIGGGGYGYTF
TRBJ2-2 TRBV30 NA CAWKGLQNTGELFF
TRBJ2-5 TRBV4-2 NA CASSFYGQETQYF
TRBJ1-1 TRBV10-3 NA CAIRGTVNTEAFF
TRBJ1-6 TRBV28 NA CASRTGQGRDSPLHF
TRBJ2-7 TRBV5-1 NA CASSPPGRETAGDEQYF
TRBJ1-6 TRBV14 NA CASSQDLGSPYNSPLHF
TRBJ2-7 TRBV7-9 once CASSAGVAYEQYF
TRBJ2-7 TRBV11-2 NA CASSLRDSYSF
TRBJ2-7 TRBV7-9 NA CASSRGMPYEQYF
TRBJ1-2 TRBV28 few CASTNGQDYGYTF
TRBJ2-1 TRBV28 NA CASRRRGTPGNEQFF
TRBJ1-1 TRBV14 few CASSPSGWAPEAFF
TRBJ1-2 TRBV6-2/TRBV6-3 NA CASSQTGWNTF
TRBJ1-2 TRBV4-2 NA CASSQDKTRYGYTF
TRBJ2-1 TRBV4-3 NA CASSRSGEQFF
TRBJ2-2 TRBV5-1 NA CASSGAGRLAQNTGELFF
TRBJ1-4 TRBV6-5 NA CASSPLGSEKLFF
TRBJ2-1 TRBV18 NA CASSPSTSSEQFF
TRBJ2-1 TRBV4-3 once CASSQDPGPNEQFF
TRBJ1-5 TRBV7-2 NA CASSLGVNQPQHF
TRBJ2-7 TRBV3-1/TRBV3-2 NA CASSQDHEQYF
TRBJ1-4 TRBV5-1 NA CASSLNAPQSNEKLFF
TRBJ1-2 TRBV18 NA CASSLDRKGSGYTF
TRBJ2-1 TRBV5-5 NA CASSGLAGASEQFF